This record covers a single T cell receptor beta chain. The antigen it recognizes is unknown. A much larger clone lies a single base off, so this may be a read error. This sample is part of a study of T cell repertoires in cytomegalovirus infection (dated by TCRdb to the late 2010s). Regarding the research as a whole: Donor HLA type was relevant to the analysis, as public TCR beta signatures indicated carriage of CMV infection together with the matching HLA type.

Sequencing used an Illumina HiSeq 1500. TCRdb redid the processing of the public reads, applying fastp at Q25 and MiXCR, and retained in-frame beta chains. CDR3 protein duplicates are merged, each entry listing the most common genes and DNA. The table for this sample lists about 740,000 distinct CDR3 sequences; roughly 36% of them were counted only once. 2.8% of the sample goes to the ten largest clones. The study at large found these results: In both this cohort and an independent approximately 370-donor cohort, the cumulative frequency of public TCR beta family members distinguished carriers of CMV infection plus the relevant HLA type. In the ex vivo response, HLA-C-restricted CMV-specific TCR beta clonotypes were dominant, and in two of eight donors the single most frequent clonotype came from this HLA-C-restricted group.

The germline V gene encodes CDR1 MNHEY and CDR2 SVGEGT. CDR3 length: 14 amino acids, cysteine to phenylalanine. Only the CDR3 portion is preserved as DNA: 42 bases, with reading frame beginning at the first base. Sequencing was done on a sample of PBMCs. The receptor was isolated from a human donor in good health (CMV status not recorded). Some clones in this sample may be carry-over from other donors' samples. This receptor chain uses TRBV6-2 or TRBV6-3 and TRBJ2-7; the D gene lacks a confident call. The DNA sequence follows: TGTGCCCGCAGTCCCCTCGGTGGCTCCTACGAGCAGTACTTC. Its amino acids are CARSPLGGSYEQYF.